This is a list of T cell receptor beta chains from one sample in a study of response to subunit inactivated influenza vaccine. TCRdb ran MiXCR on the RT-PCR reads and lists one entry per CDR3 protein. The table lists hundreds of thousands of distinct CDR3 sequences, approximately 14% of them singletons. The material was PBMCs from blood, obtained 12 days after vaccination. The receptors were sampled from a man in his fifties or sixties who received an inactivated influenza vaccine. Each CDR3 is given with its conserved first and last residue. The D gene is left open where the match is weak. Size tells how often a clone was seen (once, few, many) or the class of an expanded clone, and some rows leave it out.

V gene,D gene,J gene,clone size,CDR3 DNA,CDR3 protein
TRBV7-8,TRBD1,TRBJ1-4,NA,TGTGCCAGCAGCCCATTGACAGGGTTAAATGAAAAACTGTTTTTT,CASSPLTGLNEKLFF
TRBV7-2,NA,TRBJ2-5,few,TGTGCCAGCAGCTCCTCGCTTTTTGGCCAGTACTTC,CASSSSLFGQYF
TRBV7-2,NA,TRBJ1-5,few,TGTGCCAGCAGCTTAGACAGGACACGGAGCAATCAGCCCCAGCATTTT,CASSLDRTRSNQPQHF
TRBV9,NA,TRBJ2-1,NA,TGTGCCAGCAGCAGATCAGGGGTGGCCCCCTACAATGAGCAGTTCTTC,CASSRSGVAPYNEQFF
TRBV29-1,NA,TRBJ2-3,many,TGCAGCGTTGAAGATCCCCCCGAGGATACGCAGTATTTT,CSVEDPPEDTQYF
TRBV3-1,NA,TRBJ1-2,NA,TGTGCCAGCACTCGGGGCGCGGAGGTCTATGGCTACACCTTC,CASTRGAEVYGYTF
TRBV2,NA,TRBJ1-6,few,TGTGCCAGCAGCAACACGATATCACCCCTCCACTTT,CASSNTISPLHF
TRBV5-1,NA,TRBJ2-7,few,TGCGCCAGCAGCTTGGAGGCAGGTTATTACGAGCAGTACTTC,CASSLEAGYYEQYF
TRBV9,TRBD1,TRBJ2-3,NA,TGTGCCAGCAGCGGAGGGGGACAGGGTCCGGCAGATACGCAGTATTTT,CASSGGGQGPADTQYF
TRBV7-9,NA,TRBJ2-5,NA,TGTGCCAGCAGCCCAAGACAGACCCCTCGAGAGACCCAGTACTTC,CASSPRQTPRETQYF
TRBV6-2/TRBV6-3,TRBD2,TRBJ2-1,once,TGTGCCAGCACCCCGGGAGGGGTAGGGAATGAGCAGTTCTTC,CASTPGGVGNEQFF
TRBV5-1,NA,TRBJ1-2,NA,TGCGCCAGCAGCTTTCTACTAGATGACCAGACTAACTATGGCTACACCTTC,CASSFLLDDQTNYGYTF
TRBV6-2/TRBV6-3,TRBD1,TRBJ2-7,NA,TGTGCCACCGATCCGACAGGGGGCTTCTACGAGCAGTACTTC,CATDPTGGFYEQYF
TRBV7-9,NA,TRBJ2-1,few,TGTGCCAGCAACCCAAGAAGATCCTACAATGAGCAGTTCTTC,CASNPRRSYNEQFF
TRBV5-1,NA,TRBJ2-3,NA,TGCGCCAGCAGAATAGGGGGGTTCACAGATACGCAGTATTTT,CASRIGGFTDTQYF
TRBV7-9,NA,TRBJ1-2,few,TGTGCCAGCACCTTGGAGGGGCTGGACGGCTACACCTTC,CASTLEGLDGYTF
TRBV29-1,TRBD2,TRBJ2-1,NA,TGCAGCGTAAAGCGGGGGCCGGGTGAGCAGTTCTTC,CSVKRGPGEQFF
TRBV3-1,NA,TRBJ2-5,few,TGTGCCAGCAGCCAGATAAGTCGAGAGACCCAGTACTTC,CASSQISRETQYF
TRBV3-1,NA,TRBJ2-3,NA,TGTGCCAGCAGCCAAGGGAGCGCGTTCACAGATACGCAGTATTTT,CASSQGSAFTDTQYF
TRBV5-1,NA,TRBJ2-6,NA,TGCGCCAGCAGGGTAGGGTCTGGGGCCAACGTCCTGACTTTC,CASRVGSGANVLTF
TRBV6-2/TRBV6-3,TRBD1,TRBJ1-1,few,TGTGCCAGCAGTGGGCTCGGGACAGCAAAGGGAGCTTTCTTT,CASSGLGTAKGAFF
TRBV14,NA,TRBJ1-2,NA,TGTGCCAGCAGCCAAGGGACACGAAAACACTATGGCTACACCTTC,CASSQGTRKHYGYTF
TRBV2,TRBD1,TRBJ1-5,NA,TGTGCCAGCATTTTATCTCGACAGGGGAATCAGCCCCAGCATTTT,CASILSRQGNQPQHF
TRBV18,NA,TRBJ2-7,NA,TGTGCCAGCTCACCACAGGAAGAGAGTGAGCAGTACTTC,CASSPQEESEQYF
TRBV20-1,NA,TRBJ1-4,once,TGCTGTGCTAGAGAGGTTCGAGGGACAACTAATGAAAAACTGTTTTTT,CCAREVRGTTNEKLFF
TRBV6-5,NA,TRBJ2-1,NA,TGTGCCAGCAGAACACAATACAATGAGCAGTTCTTC,CASRTQYNEQFF
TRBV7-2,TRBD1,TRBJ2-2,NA,TGTGCCAGCCGAGAGGGACAGGGGGACACCGGGGAGCTGTTTTTT,CASREGQGDTGELFF
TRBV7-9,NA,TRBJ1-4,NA,TGTGCCAGCAGCTCCCCCGACGGAAATGAAAAACTGTTTTTT,CASSSPDGNEKLFF
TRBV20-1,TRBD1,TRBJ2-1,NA,TGCAGTGCTCCCGGACAGGGCTTTCCTAACAATGAGCAGTTCTTC,CSAPGQGFPNNEQFF
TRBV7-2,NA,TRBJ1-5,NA,TGTGCCAGCAGCCTACGGGACATCTCCTTGAGGGTTCAGCCCCAGCATTTT,CASSLRDISLRVQPQHF
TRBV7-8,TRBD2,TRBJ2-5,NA,TGTGCCAGCAGCTCAAACCCCGGGACTAGCGGGATCGTAAGGGAGACCCAGTACTTC,CASSSNPGTSGIVRETQYF
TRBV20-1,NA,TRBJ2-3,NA,TGCAGTGCTAGAACCCGGAGCACAGATACGCAGTATTTT,CSARTRSTDTQYF
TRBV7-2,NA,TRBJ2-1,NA,TGTGCCAGCAGCCTCCGATGGGCAGGGCAGGGGAATGAGCAGTTCTTC,CASSLRWAGQGNEQFF
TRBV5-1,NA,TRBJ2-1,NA,TGCGCCAGCAGTATGGGGGAGGCCTTCTACAATGAGCAGTTCTTC,CASSMGEAFYNEQFF
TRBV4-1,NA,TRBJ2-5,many,TGCGCCAGCAGCCAAGTTGACAATCAAGAGACCCAGTACTTC,CASSQVDNQETQYF
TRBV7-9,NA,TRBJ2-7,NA,TGTGCCAGCGGTGGGGGGTGGGGGATTGAGGACGAGCAGTACTTC,CASGGGWGIEDEQYF
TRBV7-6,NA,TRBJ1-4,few,TGTGCCAGCAGCTTAGCGTCGGGTTTAGTCAATGAAAAACTGTTTTTT,CASSLASGLVNEKLFF
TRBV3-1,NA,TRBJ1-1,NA,TGTGCCAGCAGCCCCACGTGGCCAGGAAACACTGAAGCTTTCTTT,CASSPTWPGNTEAFF
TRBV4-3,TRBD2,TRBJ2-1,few,TGCGCCAGCAGCCAAGACCCTAGCGGGGGGGCTGGTGAGCAGTTCTTC,CASSQDPSGGAGEQFF
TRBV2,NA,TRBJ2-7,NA,TGTGCCGGAGGGACGGATGGCTACGAGCAGTACTTC,CAGGTDGYEQYF
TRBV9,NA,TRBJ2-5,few,TGTGCCAGCAGCGTAGGTCCAACGGGGGAGACCCAGTACTTC,CASSVGPTGETQYF
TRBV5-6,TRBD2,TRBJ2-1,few,TGTGCCAGCAGTCAGCGGGGCCCTATCCATCTTTACAATGAGCAGTTCTTC,CASSQRGPIHLYNEQFF
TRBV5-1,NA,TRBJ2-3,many,TGCGCCAGCAGCTTGAGGTTTAGCACAGATACGCAGTATTTT,CASSLRFSTDTQYF
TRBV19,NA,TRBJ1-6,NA,TGTGCCAGTAGCCCAGCGACCTCCTATAATTCACCCCTCCACTTT,CASSPATSYNSPLHF
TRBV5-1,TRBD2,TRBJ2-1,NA,TGCGCCAGCAGCTTGCTGGTTGGGGCTAGCGGGGTCTACAATGAGCAGTTCTTC,CASSLLVGASGVYNEQFF
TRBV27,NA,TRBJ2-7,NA,TGTGCCAGCAGCTCTCCTGAGTCCTACGAGCAGTACTTC,CASSSPESYEQYF
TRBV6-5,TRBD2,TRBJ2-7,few,TGTGCCAGCAGTTACTCAGGAGTAGCGGGAGTTTACGAGCAGTACTTC,CASSYSGVAGVYEQYF
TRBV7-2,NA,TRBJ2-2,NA,TGTGCCAGCAGCTCGGAGCGGCTCACCGGGGAGCTGTTTTTT,CASSSERLTGELFF
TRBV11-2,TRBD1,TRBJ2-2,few,TGTGCCAGCAGCTATTACAGGGGGAATACCGGGGAGCTGTTTTTT,CASSYYRGNTGELFF
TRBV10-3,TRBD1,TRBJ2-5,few,TGTGCCATCAGCGAACGACAGGGATTGAGAGAGACCCAGTACTTC,CAISERQGLRETQYF
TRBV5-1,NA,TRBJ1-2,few,TGCGCCAGCAGCTTGGACATACCGACAGAGTTAGGCTACACCTTC,CASSLDIPTELGYTF
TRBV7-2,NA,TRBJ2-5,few,TGTGCCAGCAGCTTAGTTCAGGGACCACAAGAGACCCAGTACTTC,CASSLVQGPQETQYF
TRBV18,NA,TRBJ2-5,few,TGTGCCAGCTCACCAACGGTTCTGGCCCAGTACTTC,CASSPTVLAQYF